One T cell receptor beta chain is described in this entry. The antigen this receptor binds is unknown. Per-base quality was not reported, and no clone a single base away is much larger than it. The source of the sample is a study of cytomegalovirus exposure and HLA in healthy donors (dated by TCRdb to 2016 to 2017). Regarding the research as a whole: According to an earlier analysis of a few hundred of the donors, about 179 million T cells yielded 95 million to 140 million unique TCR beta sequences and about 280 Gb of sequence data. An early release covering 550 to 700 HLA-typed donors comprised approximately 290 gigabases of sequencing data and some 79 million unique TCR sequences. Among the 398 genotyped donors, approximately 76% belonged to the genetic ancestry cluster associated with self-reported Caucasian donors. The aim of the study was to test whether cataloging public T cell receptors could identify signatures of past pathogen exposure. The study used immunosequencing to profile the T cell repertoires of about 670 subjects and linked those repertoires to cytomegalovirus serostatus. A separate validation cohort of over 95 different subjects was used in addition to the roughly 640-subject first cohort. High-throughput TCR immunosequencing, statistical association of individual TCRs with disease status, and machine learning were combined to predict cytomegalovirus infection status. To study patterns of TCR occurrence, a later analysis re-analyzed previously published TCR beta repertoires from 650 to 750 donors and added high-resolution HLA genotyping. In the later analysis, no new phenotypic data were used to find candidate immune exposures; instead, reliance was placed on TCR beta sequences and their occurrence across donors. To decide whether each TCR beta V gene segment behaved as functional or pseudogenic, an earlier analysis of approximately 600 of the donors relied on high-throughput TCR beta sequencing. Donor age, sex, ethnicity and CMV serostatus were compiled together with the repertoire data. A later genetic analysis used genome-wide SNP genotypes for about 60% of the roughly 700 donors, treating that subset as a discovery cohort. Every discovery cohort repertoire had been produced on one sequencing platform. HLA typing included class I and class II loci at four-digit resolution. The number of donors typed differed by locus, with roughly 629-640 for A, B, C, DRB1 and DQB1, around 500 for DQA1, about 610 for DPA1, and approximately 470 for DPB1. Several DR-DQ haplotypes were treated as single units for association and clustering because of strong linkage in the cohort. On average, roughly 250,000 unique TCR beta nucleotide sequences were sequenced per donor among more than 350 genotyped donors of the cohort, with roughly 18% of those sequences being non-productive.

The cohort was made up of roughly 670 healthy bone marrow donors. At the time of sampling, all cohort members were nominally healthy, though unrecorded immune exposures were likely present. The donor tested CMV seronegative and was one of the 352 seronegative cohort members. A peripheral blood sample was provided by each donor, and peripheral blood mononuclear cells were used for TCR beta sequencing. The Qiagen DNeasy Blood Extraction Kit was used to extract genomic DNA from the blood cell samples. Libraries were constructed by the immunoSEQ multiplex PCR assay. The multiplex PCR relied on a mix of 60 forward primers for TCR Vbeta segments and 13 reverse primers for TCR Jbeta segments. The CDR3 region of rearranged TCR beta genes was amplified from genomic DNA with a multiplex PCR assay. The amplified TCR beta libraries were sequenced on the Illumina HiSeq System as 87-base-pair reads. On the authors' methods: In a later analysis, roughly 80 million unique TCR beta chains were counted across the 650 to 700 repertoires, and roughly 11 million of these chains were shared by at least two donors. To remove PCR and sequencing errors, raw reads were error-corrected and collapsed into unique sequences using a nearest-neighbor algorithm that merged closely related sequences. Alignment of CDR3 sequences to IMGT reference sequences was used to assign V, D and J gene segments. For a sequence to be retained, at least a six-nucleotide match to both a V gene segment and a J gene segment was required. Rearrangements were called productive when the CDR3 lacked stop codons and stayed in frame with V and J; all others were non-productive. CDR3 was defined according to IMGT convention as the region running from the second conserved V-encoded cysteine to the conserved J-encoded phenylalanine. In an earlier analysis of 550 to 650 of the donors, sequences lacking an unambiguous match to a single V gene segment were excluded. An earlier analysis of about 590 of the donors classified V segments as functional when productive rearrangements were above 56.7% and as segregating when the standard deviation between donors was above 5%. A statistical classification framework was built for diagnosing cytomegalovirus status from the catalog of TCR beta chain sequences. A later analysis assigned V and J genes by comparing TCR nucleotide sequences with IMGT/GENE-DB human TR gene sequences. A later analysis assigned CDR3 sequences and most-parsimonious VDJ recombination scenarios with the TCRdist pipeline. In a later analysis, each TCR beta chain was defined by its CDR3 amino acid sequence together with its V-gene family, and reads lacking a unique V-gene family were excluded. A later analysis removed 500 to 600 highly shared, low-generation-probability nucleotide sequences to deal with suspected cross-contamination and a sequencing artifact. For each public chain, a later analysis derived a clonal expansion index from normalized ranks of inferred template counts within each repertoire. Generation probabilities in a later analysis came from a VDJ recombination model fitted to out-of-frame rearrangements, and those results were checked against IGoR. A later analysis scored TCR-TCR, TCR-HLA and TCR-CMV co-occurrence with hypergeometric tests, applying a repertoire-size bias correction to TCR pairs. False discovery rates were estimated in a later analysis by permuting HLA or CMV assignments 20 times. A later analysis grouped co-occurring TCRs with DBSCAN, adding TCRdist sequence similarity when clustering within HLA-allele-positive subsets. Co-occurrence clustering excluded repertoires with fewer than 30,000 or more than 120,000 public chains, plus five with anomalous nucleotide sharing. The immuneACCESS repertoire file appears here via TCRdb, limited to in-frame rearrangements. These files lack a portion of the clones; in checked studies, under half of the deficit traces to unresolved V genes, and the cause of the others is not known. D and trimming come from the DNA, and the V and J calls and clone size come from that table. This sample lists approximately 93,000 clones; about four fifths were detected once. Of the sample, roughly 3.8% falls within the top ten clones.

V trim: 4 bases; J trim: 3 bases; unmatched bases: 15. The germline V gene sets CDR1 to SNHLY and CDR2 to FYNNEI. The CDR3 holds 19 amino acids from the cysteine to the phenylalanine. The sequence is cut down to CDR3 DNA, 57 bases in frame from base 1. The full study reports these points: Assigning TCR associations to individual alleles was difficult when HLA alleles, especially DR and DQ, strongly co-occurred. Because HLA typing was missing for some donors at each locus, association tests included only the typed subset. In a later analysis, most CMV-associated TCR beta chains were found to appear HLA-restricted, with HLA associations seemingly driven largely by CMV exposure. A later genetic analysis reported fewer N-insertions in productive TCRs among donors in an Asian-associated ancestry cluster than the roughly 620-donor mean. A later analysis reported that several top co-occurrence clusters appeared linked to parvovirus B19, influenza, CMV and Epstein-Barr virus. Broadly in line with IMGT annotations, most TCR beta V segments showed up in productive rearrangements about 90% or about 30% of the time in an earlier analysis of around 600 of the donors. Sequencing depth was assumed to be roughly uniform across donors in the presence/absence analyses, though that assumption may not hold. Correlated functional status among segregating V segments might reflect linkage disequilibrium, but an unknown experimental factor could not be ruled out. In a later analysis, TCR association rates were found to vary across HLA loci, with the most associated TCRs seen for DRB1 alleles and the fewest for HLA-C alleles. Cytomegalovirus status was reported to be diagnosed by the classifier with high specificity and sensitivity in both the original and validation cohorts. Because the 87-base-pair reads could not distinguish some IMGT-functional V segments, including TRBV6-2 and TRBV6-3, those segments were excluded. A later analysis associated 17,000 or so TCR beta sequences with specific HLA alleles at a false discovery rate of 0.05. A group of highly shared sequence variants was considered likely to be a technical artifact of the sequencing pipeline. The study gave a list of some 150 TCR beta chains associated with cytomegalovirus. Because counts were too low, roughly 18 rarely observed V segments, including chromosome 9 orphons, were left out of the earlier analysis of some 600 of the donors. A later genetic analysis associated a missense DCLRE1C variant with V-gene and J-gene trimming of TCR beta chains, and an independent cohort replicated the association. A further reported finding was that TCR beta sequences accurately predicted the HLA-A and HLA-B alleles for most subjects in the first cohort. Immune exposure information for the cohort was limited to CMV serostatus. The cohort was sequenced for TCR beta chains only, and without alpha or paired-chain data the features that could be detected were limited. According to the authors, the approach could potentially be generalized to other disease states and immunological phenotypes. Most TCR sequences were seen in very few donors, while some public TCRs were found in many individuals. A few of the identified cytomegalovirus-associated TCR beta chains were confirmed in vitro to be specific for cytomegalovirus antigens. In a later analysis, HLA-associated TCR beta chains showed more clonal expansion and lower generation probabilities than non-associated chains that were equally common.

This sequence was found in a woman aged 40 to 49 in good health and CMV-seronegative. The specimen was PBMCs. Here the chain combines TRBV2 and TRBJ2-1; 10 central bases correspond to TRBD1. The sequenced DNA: TGTGCCAGCAGTGCCCCACGGGACAGGGGTCACGGGCTCTACAATGAGCAGTTCTTC. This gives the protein CASSAPRDRGHGLYNEQFF. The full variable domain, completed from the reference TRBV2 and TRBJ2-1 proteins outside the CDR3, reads EPEVTQTPSHQVTQMGQEVILRCVPISNHLYFYWYRQILGQKVEFLVSFYNNEISEKSEIFDDQFSVERPDGSNFTLKIRSTKLEDSAMYFCASSAPRDRGHGLYNEQFFGPGTRLTVL.